The clone carrying this TCR beta chain was counted ten times or more. Its target is unknown. The data stem from a study of T cells in Graves' hyperthyroidism and ophthalmopathy. Study context: The initial diagnosis was the point when peripheral blood was collected, ahead of any treatment.

Germline V lookup: CDR1 LGHDT, CDR2 YNNKEL (reference sequence). There are 14 residues in the CDR3. The germline V and J ends were trimmed by 1 base and 5 bases, with 12 bases remaining between them. Patients aged 18 to 65 had newly diagnosed hyperthyroidism of under 2 months' duration. An approximately 10 ml volume of fresh peripheral blood provided the PBMCs. Amplification of TCR beta CDR3 regions was performed using RNA transcripts as template. The TCR CDR3 first-round RT-PCR relied on the HTBI primer set. TCRdb ran MiXCR on the multiplex PCR reads and lists one entry per CDR3 protein. The table records more than 150,000 distinct CDR3 sequences, over 15% of them present only once. Study-level results: Blood also showed most of the thyroid clonotypes that were expanded above 0.001.

The sequenced sample was blood. This TCR derives from a woman aged 45-60 years with Graves' hyperthyroidism. V is TRBV3-1 and J is TRBJ2-7; D is ambiguous. The CDR3 reads CASSQGFRWDEQYF. CDR3 sequence (DNA): TGTGCCAGCAGCCAAGGCTTCAGATGGGACGAGCAGTACTTC.